This T cell receptor (beta chain) was profiled in a study of T cell repertoires in cytomegalovirus infection. This clonotype was counted at least ten times. Its target is unknown. TCRdb reprocessed the reads with MiXCR, giving one entry per CDR3 protein. Altogether some 800,000 distinct CDR3 sequences are present, approximately 32% being singletons, with the ten largest covering 9.5% to 15%. The CDR3 sequence is 13 residues long. With 4 bases removed from V and 5 bases from J, the gap between germline ends came to 13 bases. Germline CDR1 reads SGHKS; CDR2 reads YYEKEE (reference sequence). The receptor was isolated from a human donor in good health (CMV status not recorded). Some clones in this sample may be carry-over from other donors' samples. This sequence joins TRBV5-5 and TRBJ2-7; maybe TRBD1 (7 bases). Sequenced material: cultured CD8+ T cells from PBMCs, taken from culture after CMV antigen stimulation. For the CDR3, the DNA is TGTGCCAGCAGCGGCAGGGGGGCCCACGAGCAGTACTTC. Translated, it gives CASSGRGAHEQYF.